This T cell receptor beta chain came from a study of T cells in Graves' hyperthyroidism and ophthalmopathy. TCR beta CDR3 region amplification was performed from RNA transcripts. Using the HTBI primer set, a first-round RT-PCR was run on the TCR CDR3. TCRdb re-called the multiplex PCR reads through MiXCR, storing one row per CDR3 protein. This sample has 480,000 or so distinct CDR3 sequences, with roughly 45% found just once. After removal of 6 bases from V and 6 bases from J, the junction contained 10 bases not matched to a gene. The CDR3 has 16 amino acids. Germline CDR1 SEHNR, CDR2 FQNEAQ (reference sequence). This clonotype has only a few counts.

The source is an adult woman with Graves' disease, either hyperthyroidism or ophthalmopathy (not recorded which). Sequencing was performed on peripheral blood or thyroid tissue (not recorded which). The chain links TRBV7-9 to TRBJ2-7; 14 bases agree with TRBD2. The CDR3 here is CASSLGGTSGRIEQYF. For the CDR3, the DNA is TGTGCCAGCAGTCTGGGGGGGACTAGCGGGAGAATCGAGCAGTACTTC. Supplemented by reference TRBV7-9 and TRBJ2-7, the full variable domain reads DTGVSQNPRHKITKRGQNVTFRCDPISEHNRLYWYRQTLGQGPEFLTYFQNEAQLEKSRLLSDRFSAERPKGSFSTLEIQRTEQGDSAMYLCASSLGGTSGRIEQYFGPGTRLTVT.